Listed below are T cell receptor beta chains from one sample, sequenced in a study of technical replicates of blood from a handful of donors. Libraries were prepared by immunoSEQ multiplex PCR; TCRdb keeps only in-frame clonotypes and omits some of them. The table has about 76,000 clones, roughly 90% seen once; the top ten hold less than 0.3%. Specimen: T cells isolated from PBMCs. The receptors derive from a human donor in good health. Each CDR3 is given with its conserved first and last residue. A D gene is named only where the DNA matches it firmly. Clone size is not always given. Where it is, it says once, few, many or a class for expanded clones.

J	size	D	V	CDR3	DNA
TRBJ2-5	once	-	TRBV7-7	CASSLGHRETQYF	TGTGCTAGCAGCTTAGGTCACAGAGAGACCCAGTACTTC
TRBJ2-1	-	TRBD2	TRBV10-2	CATAALAGGLDPYNEQFF	TGCGCCACAGCGGCACTAGCGGGAGGACTGGACCCTTACAATGAGCAGTTCTTC
TRBJ2-3	-	TRBD2	TRBV7-3	CASSPWTSSTDTQYF	TGTGCCAGCAGCCCGTGGACTAGCAGCACAGATACGCAGTATTTT
TRBJ2-2	-	-	TRBV11-2	CASSPGLTNTGELFF	TGTGCCAGCAGCCCAGGACTGACGAACACCGGGGAGCTGTTTTTT
TRBJ1-3	-	-	TRBV28	CASTPGAGNTIYF	TGTGCCAGCACCCCAGGGGCTGGAAACACCATATATTTT
TRBJ1-1	-	-	TRBV18	CASSLGQTILNTEAFF	TGTGCCAGCTCACTCGGACAGACAATTTTGAACACTGAAGCTTTCTTT
TRBJ1-5	-	-	TRBV19	CASSYRDNQPQHF	TGTGCCAGTAGTTACAGGGACAATCAGCCCCAGCATTTT
TRBJ2-5	once	-	TRBV6-5	CASRTLGLDQETQYF	TGTGCCAGCAGGACTTTGGGACTGGACCAAGAGACCCAGTACTTC
TRBJ2-7	-	TRBD1	TRBV27	CASSFYGQGNYEQYF	TGTGCCAGCAGTTTTTACGGACAGGGGAACTACGAGCAGTACTTC
TRBJ2-2	-	TRBD2	TRBV4-1	CASSQDTGTSSGELFF	TGCGCCAGCAGCCAAGATACTGGGACTAGCAGCGGGGAGCTGTTTTTT
TRBJ2-7	-	TRBD2	TRBV6-6	CASSYGGRRSYEQYF	TGTGCCAGCAGTTACGGCGGGAGAAGGTCCTACGAGCAGTACTTC
TRBJ2-5	-	TRBD2	TRBV6-5	CASSWTSGRMRETQYF	TGTGCCAGCAGTTGGACTAGCGGGAGAATGAGGGAGACCCAGTACTTC
TRBJ1-5	-	TRBD1	TRBV5-8	CASSQGQFNQPQHF	TGTGCCAGCAGCCAGGGACAGTTCAATCAGCCCCAGCATTTT
TRBJ1-5	-	-	TRBV4-1	CASSQEGLGGNQPQHF	TGCGCCAGCAGCCAAGAAGGCCTAGGAGGCAATCAGCCCCAGCATTTT
TRBJ2-5	-	TRBD2	TRBV5-1	CASSPAGGPQTQYF	TGCGCCAGCAGCCCAGCGGGGGGGCCTCAGACCCAGTACTTC
TRBJ2-7	-	TRBD2	TRBV6-5	CASNSAGALGEQYF	TGTGCCAGCAATTCAGCGGGAGCCTTGGGCGAGCAGTACTTC
TRBJ2-2	-	TRBD1	TRBV7-8	CASSFRGRRSGELFF	TGTGCCAGCAGTTTCAGGGGGCGCCGGTCCGGGGAGCTGTTTTTT
TRBJ1-4	-	-	TRBV5-6	CASSLGRVKLFF	TGTGCCAGCAGCTTGGGCCGCGTAAAACTGTTTTTT
TRBJ2-5	-	TRBD1	TRBV5-4	CASSFQLDRQETQYF	TGTGCCAGCAGCTTTCAACTGGACAGGCAAGAGACCCAGTACTTC
TRBJ1-2	-	-	TRBV4-2	CASSPGEGDSVRVGYTF	TGTGCCAGCAGCCCAGGAGAGGGAGACTCGGTGAGGGTTGGCTACACCTTC
TRBJ1-4	-	-	TRBV7-2	CASSFGGARNEKLFF	TGTGCCAGCAGCTTTGGTGGGGCCAGAAATGAAAAACTGTTTTTT
TRBJ1-3	-	-	TRBV30	CAWSVFRSSGNTIYF	TGTGCCTGGAGTGTATTTAGGAGCTCTGGAAACACCATATATTTT